This T cell receptor (beta chain) was observed in a study of PD-1 blockade in classical Hodgkin lymphoma (dated by TCRdb to between 2020 and 2021). General notes on the study: Nivolumab dosing was 3 mg/kg intravenously every 2 weeks, continuing until either disease progression or unacceptable toxicity. To define a peripheral blood immune signature of response to PD-1 blockade in classical Hodgkin lymphoma, the study combined TCR beta sequencing with CyTOF.

Genomic DNA was extracted with the Qiagen DNeasy kit from unsorted PBMCs and from negatively selected CD4+ and CD8+ fractions. Using primers that anneal to V and J segments, immunoSEQ multiplex PCR amplified the TCR beta CDR3 regions. A synthetic immune receptor repertoire was used to minimize amplification bias, and remaining bias was computationally removed after sequencing. The paper's processing steps were these. Repertoire diversity was quantified as the Shannon entropy index using custom Python scripts. Unsorted, CD4+ and CD8+ repertoires were analyzed separately, except for combined analyses in which CD4+ and CD8+ sequences were merged in silico. A clone counted as expanded when the clone's frequency after treatment rose at least 2-fold relative to C1D1, and clones undetected at baseline were given a pseudocount of 0.5. Singleton clones were defined as clones with 0 or 1 copy at C1D1, and non-singleton clones were defined as clones with 2 or more copies. By matching protein sequences in sorted samples from the same patient, clones expanded in unsorted samples were annotated as CD4+, CD8+ or unknown. Wilcoxon tests were applied to paired samples to test diversity changes from C1D1 to C4D1. Drawn from immuneACCESS, this table holds only the in-frame rearrangements with V and J called that TCRdb kept. Clones are partly lost; checked studies trace under half to an unresolved V gene and leave the rest unexplained. V and J calls plus clone size are reproduced from that table; the DNA served to infer D and trimming. The table for this sample lists 8,000 to 9,000 clones; roughly 84% of them were counted only once. Roughly an eighth of the sample is taken by the ten largest.

What the time point label conveys for this sample: cycle 1 day 1 (C1D1), immediately before nivolumab initiation. Relapse after autologous stem cell transplantation had occurred in all trial patients, and cohorts A, B and C were distinguished by prior brentuximab vedotin exposure. A Miltenyi CD4+ T cell isolation kit was used for magnetic negative selection to purify CD4+ T cells from thawed PBMCs. The trial cohort comprised 60 or so patients with relapsed/refractory classical Hodgkin lymphoma whose best overall responses were complete response, partial response or progressive disease. Trial patients were treated with single-agent nivolumab in the multi-cohort phase II CheckMate 205 trial. An independent review committee assessed best overall response by applying the 2007 International Working Group response criteria. Trial PBMCs were collected immediately before nivolumab initiation (C1D1) and during therapy at cycle 2 day 1 and cycle 4 day 1. Peripheral blood was collected in 8 mL Vacutainer Cell Preparation Tubes, from which PBMCs were isolated by centrifugation and then cryopreserved. Purified CD4+ and CD8+ fractions were prepared only for cases with an additional available PBMC sample. Magnetically labelled cells were depleted on LS columns in a quadroMACS separator, and the flow-through was collected as the purified fraction.

The study at large found these results: Diversity was lower in patients who began nivolumab less than 1 year after ASCT, so these patients were left out of later analyses to avoid confounding by immune reconstitution. A significant rise by C4D1 was seen in CD4+ but not CD8+ TCR diversity (p=0.0027 vs p=0.16), with the rise being most apparent in complete responders (p=0.02). Only a single clinical trial cohort was studied, and what caused the repertoire differences, possibly disease activity or prior therapy, remained undefined. Baseline TCR diversity was reported to be lower in newly diagnosed patients than in healthy donors and to be lower still in relapsed/refractory patients. Baseline diversity similar to that of newly diagnosed patients was observed in trial patients achieving complete response, whereas significantly lower diversity was observed in partial responders and progressors.

Remarks on this clone: Its specific antigen is unknown. Nothing much larger sits one base from this clone, and base qualities are not available.

Sequenced here: CD4+ T cells from blood, sampled at baseline. This sequence originates from a human donor with classical Hodgkin lymphoma.

Here the CDR3 is given as CASDRGIRRSSYEQYF. The DNA sequence is given as TGTGCCAGTGACCGGGGGATTAGGCGGAGTTCCTACGAGCAGTACTTC. Here the chain combines TRBV28 and TRBJ2-7; matching of 6 bases hints at TRBD2 as the D gene. The CDR3, from cysteine to phenylalanine, totals 16 residues. Kept here is only the CDR3 DNA, which spans 48 bases and is read in frame from base 1. As encoded in the germline V gene, CDR1 is MDHEN while CDR2 is SYDVKM. The germline ends are 22 bases apart after V is trimmed by 9 bases and J by 1 base.